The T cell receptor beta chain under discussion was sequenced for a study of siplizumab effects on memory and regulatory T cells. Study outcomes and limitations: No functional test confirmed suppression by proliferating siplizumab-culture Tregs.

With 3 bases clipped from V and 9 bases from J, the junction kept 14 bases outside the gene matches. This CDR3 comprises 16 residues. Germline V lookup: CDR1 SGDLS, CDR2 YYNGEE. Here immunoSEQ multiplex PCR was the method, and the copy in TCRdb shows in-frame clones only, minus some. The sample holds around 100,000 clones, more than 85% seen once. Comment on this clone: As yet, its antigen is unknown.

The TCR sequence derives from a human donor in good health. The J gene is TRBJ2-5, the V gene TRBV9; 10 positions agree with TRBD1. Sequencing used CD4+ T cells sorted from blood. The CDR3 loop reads CASSAAGTGAPQAQYF. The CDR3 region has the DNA TGTGCCAGCAGCGCCGCCGGGACAGGGGCTCCACAGGCCCAGTACTTC.